This passage covers 25 T cell receptor beta chains from one sample sequenced in a study of T cells after yellow fever vaccination. TCRdb re-analysed the 5' RACE reads in MiXCR, keeping a single row per CDR3 protein. The sample consists of about 630,000 distinct CDR3 sequences, roughly an eighth of them appearing once. The sequences come from PBMCs, collected on the day of the yellow fever booster vaccination. The origin of the receptors is a man younger than 45 who received the YFV17D yellow fever vaccine.

This clonotype has only a few counts. The chain has TRBV3-1 and TRBJ1-2; D call uncertain. V was shortened by 0 bases and J by 8 bases, with 19 bases between the two germline ends. The germline V gene encodes CDR1 LGHDT and CDR2 YNNKEL (reference sequence). The CDR3 is 16 residues long. This chain's CDR3 is CASSQEVLHPQGGYTF. Written as DNA, the CDR3 is TGTGCCAGCAGCCAAGAGGTGCTTCACCCTCAAGGGGGCTACACCTTC.

This clonotype was picked up a small number of times. The V and J genes are TRBV2 and TRBJ2-4, with D unresolved. With 0 bases removed from V and 0 bases from J, the gap between germline ends came to 6 bases. The CDR3 contains 15 residues. CDR1 SNHLY and CDR2 FYNNEI come from the germline V gene. This chain's CDR3 is CASSEAVGAKNIQYF. In DNA, the CDR3 is TGTGCCAGCAGTGAAGCAGTAGGAGCCAAAAACATTCAGTACTTC.

CDR3 region: CASSPPQGEQYF. CDR3 DNA sequence: TGTGCCAGCAGCCCACCGCAAGGGGAGCAGTACTTC. The J gene is TRBJ2-7, the V gene TRBV6-2 or TRBV6-3; unclear D gene. Germline CDR1 and CDR2: MNHEY and SVGEGT. The CDR3 is made up of 12 amino acids. The V end was cut by 6 bases, the J end by 7 bases, with 13 bases between.

The rearrangement links TRBV28 to TRBJ2-5; D possibly uses TRBD1 or TRBD2 (5 bases each). Deletions cut 6 bases from V and 1 base from J, with 12 bases between. This CDR3 region has 14 residues. In germline, CDR1 is MDHEN, CDR2 SYDVKM. In DNA form, the CDR3 reads TGTGCCAGCAGACCGGGACGGGCCCAAGAGACCCAGTACTTC. Translating gives CASRPGRAQETQYF.

This clonotype was seen only a few times. The chain is built from TRBV7-7 and TRBJ2-7; D gene ambiguous. CDR3 size: 12 residues. Germline assignment: CDR1 SSHAT and CDR2 FNYEAQ (reference sequence). The CDR3 DNA reads as TGTGCTGCCGGGCCGCACTCCTACGAGCAGTACTTC. Encoded protein: CAAGPHSYEQYF.

There are a few counts of this clonotype. V is TRBV7-9 and J is TRBJ2-3, with D unclear. The length of the CDR3 is 15 residues. Trimming took 0 bases from V and 0 from J, leaving 7 bases between them. CDR1 is SEHNR and CDR2 is FQNEAQ in the germline V gene (reference sequence). DNA of the CDR3: TGTGCCAGCAGCTTAGCTAGCCGTAGCACAGATACGCAGTATTTT. Translation: CASSLASRSTDTQYF.

This clonotype was observed a handful of times. The rearrangement uses TRBV4-3 and TRBJ2-1; D may be TRBD1 (5 bases). V lost 4 bases to trimming and J lost 4 bases, with 11 bases between them. This CDR3 comprises 14 residues. Germline CDR1 reads LGHNA; CDR2 reads YSLEER. This CDR3 is CASSRTHRYNEQFF. In DNA form, the CDR3 reads TGCGCCAGCAGCCGGACGCACAGGTACAATGAGCAGTTCTTC.

This clonotype was observed a handful of times. V is TRBV15 and J is TRBJ2-4; D ambiguous. Trimming left V 5 bases short and J 1 base short, with 18 bases between. This CDR3 has 17 amino acids. Per the germline V gene, CDR1 is LNHNV and CDR2 is YYDKDF (reference sequence). The DNA of the CDR3 is TGTGCCACCAGCCGGAGAGGTGGCGTCAGCGCCAAAAACATTCAGTACTTC. Amino acids: CATSRRGGVSAKNIQYF.

This clonotype was picked up a small number of times. The chain employs TRBV7-9 and TRBJ2-1, with 9 bases fitting TRBD2. The CDR3 totals 16 residues. Germline CDR1 reads SEHNR; CDR2 reads FQNEAQ (reference sequence). The junction had 6 bases not matched to a gene; V was cut back by 5 bases and J by 1 base. The CDR3 loop reads CASSKIAGVSYNEQFF. Written as DNA, the CDR3 is TGTGCCAGCAGCAAGATAGCGGGAGTGTCCTACAATGAGCAGTTCTTC.

This clonotype was observed a few times. The gene calls are TRBV3-1 and TRBJ2-7; 12 bases line up with TRBD1. Unmatched junction bases numbered 4, after V lost 2 bases and J lost 5 bases. Looked up from germline, CDR1 is LGHDT and CDR2 is YNNKEL (reference sequence). This CDR3 is 15 amino acids long. CDR3 DNA sequence: TGTGCCAGCAGCCAAAAGGGGACAGGGGGCAACGAGCAGTACTTC. This sequence encodes CASSQKGTGGNEQYF.

This clonotype was counted between two and nine times. This chain joins TRBV3-1 and TRBJ1-2; TRBD1 agrees at 9 bases. The V and J ends lost 2 bases and 10 bases, in that order; junction bases with no gene match: 8. CDR3 length: 14 amino acids. Germline CDR1 LGHDT, CDR2 YNNKEL (reference sequence). The CDR3 DNA follows: TGTGCCAGCAGCCAATTAGGACAGGGGATCTTCTACACCTTC. Translated, it gives CASSQLGQGIFYTF.

This clonotype was detected many times. The chain recombines TRBV10-1 with TRBJ2-1, with unresolved D. The CDR3 has 11 residues. Trimming shortened V by 3 bases and J by 5 bases, and 2 bases separated the two germline ends. CDR1 and CDR2 (germline): WNHNN, SYGVQD (reference sequence). As DNA, the CDR3 is TGCGCCAGCAGTGATGACAATGAGCAGTTCTTC. Translation gives CASSDDNEQFF.

This chain uses TRBV4-3 with TRBJ1-2; maybe TRBD1 (5 bases). Trimming pared 0 bases from V and 8 bases from J, leaving 19 bases between. The germline V gene has CDR1 LGHNA and CDR2 YSLEER. The CDR3 sequence is 16 residues long. CDR3 sequence (DNA): TGCGCCAGCAGCCAAGATAGGGGTCATCCGATACGGGGCTACACCTTC. It is translated as CASSQDRGHPIRGYTF.

This clonotype has at least ten counts. This chain links TRBV12-3 or TRBV12-4 with TRBJ2-2, with D uncertain. The CDR3 loop spans 15 amino acids. Trimming cost V 5 bases and J 1 base, with 11 bases left between them. CDR3 sequence (DNA): TGTGCCAGCAGTCGGGCCAGCAGGAACACCGGGGAGCTGTTTTTT. It translates to CASSRASRNTGELFF.

This clonotype came up a few times. The chain uses TRBV27 and TRBJ2-5; the match to TRBD1 covers 9 bases. From germline, CDR1 is MNHEY and CDR2 SMNVEV (reference sequence). The CDR3 has 14 amino acids. Unmatched junction bases numbered 8, after V lost 5 bases and J lost 7 bases. The CDR3 loop is CASSPGTGIGTQYF. The CDR3 DNA is TGTGCCAGCAGTCCCGGGACAGGGATCGGGACCCAGTACTTC.

This clonotype was seen only a few times. The genes are TRBV4-3 and TRBJ2-1; D gene unclear. CDR1 and CDR2 from the germline V gene are LGHNA and YSLEER. Trimming removed 0 bases at V and 5 bases at J, with 11 bases between. This CDR3 contains 15 residues. The CDR3 is CASSQDRRLNNEQFF. The CDR3 nucleotides are TGCGCCAGCAGCCAAGATCGTCGGCTGAACAATGAGCAGTTCTTC.

The V call is TRBV7-3, the J call TRBJ1-2; 7 bases agree with TRBD1. With 5 bases clipped from V and 5 bases from J, the junction kept 5 bases outside the gene matches. Germline lookup yields CDR1 SGHTA and CDR2 FQGTGA. The length of the CDR3 is 13 residues. The DNA of the CDR3 is TGTGCCAGCAGCCGGGACAGTCAATATGGCTACACCTTC. Amino acids: CASSRDSQYGYTF. Using reference TRBV7-3 and TRBJ1-2 for the parts outside the CDR3, the full variable domain is GAGVSQTPSNKVTEKGKYVELRCDPISGHTALYWYRQSLGQGPEFLIYFQGTGAADDSGLPNDRFFAVRPEGSVSTLKIQRTERGDSAVYLCASSRDSQYGYTFGSGTRLTVV.

This sequence joins TRBV29-1 and TRBJ2-3; 9 bases are shared with TRBD2. This CDR3 is 14 amino acids long. In germline, CDR1 is SQVTM, CDR2 ANQGSEA. The trim removed 3 bases at V and 4 bases at J, leaving 5 bases unmatched. The CDR3 nucleotides are TGCAGCGTTGAGTCTAGCGGGAACGCAGATACGCAGTATTTT. Protein product: CSVESSGNADTQYF.

This clonotype has just a few counts. The chain is built from TRBV28 and TRBJ2-7, with unresolved D. The CDR3 length is 19 residues. Germline V gives CDR1 MDHEN, CDR2 SYDVKM. Trimming left V 5 bases short and J 4 bases short, with 30 bases between. CDR3 in amino acids: CASSPDRTRGRTAGYEQYF. DNA for the CDR3: TGTGCCAGCAGTCCAGACCGTACAAGAGGACGCACCGCTGGGTACGAGCAGTACTTC.

A few counts support this clonotype. The V call is TRBV13, the J call TRBJ2-3; TRBD2 aligns across 8 bases. V was clipped by 1 base and J by 4 bases; unmatched bases: 7. The V gene's germline CDR1 is PRHDT and CDR2 FYEKMQ (reference sequence). This CDR3 has 16 amino acids. The CDR3 sequence is CASSLDRTSLPDTQYF. Written as DNA, the CDR3 is TGTGCCAGCAGCTTAGACCGGACTAGCCTCCCAGATACGCAGTATTTT.

The chain combines TRBV5-1 with TRBJ2-5; D is undetermined. V was trimmed by 4 bases and J by 1 base, leaving 11 bases between them. This CDR3 contains 14 residues. The germline V gene has CDR1 SGHRS and CDR2 YFSETQ. The CDR3 DNA sequence: TGCGCCAGCAGCACACAACCCTCCCAAGAGACCCAGTACTTC. Amino acid sequence: CASSTQPSQETQYF.

This clonotype came up many times. The CDR3 DNA is TGTGCCAGCAGCCATAGCGGGGAGCTGTTTTTT. This sequence encodes CASSHSGELFF. This sequence joins TRBV7-2 and TRBJ2-2; no reliable D call. Germline assignment: CDR1 SGHTA and CDR2 FQGNSA. CDR3 length equals 11 residues. Trimming removed 5 bases from V and 7 bases from J, with 5 bases in between.

The chain uses TRBV18 and TRBJ2-5; D possibly corresponds to TRBD2 (5 bases). The length of the CDR3 is 13 residues. With 6 bases removed from V and 3 bases from J, the gap between germline ends came to 11 bases. Germline V CDR1 and CDR2: KGHSH, LQKENI. The CDR3 bases are TGTGCCAGCTCCCCGAGGGCGAAAGAGACCCAGTACTTC. Protein: CASSPRAKETQYF.

V and J are TRBV10-3 and TRBJ1-3; 7 positions agree with TRBD1. After removal of 7 bases from V and 3 bases from J, the junction contained 6 bases not matched to a gene. The CDR3 is made up of 14 amino acids. Germline loops: CDR1 ENHRY, CDR2 SYGVKD. For the CDR3, the DNA is TGTGCCATCAAGACAGGGAGTGGTGGAAACACCATATATTTT. Translation: CAIKTGSGGNTIYF.

This clonotype has a handful of counts. The rearrangement links TRBV11-2 to TRBJ2-1, with 11 bases identical to TRBD2. The CDR3 has 18 amino acids. After removal of 2 bases from V and 6 bases from J, the junction contained 12 bases not matched to a gene. CDR1 and CDR2 (germline): SGHAT, FQNNGV. The CDR3 is CASSLWGLAGGSGNEQFF. The CDR3 nucleotides read TGTGCCAGCAGCTTATGGGGGCTAGCGGGAGGTTCAGGCAATGAGCAGTTCTTC.